Presented here are 10 T cell receptor beta chains from one specimen sequenced in a study of regulatory T cells in long-lasting Graves disease. iRepertoire HTBI primers and Arm-PCR of CDR3 regions built TCR beta libraries. From the multiplex PCR reads, TCRdb called clonotypes with MiXCR, one entry per CDR3 protein. The table lists around 320,000 distinct CDR3 sequences, about a sixth of them singletons. Time point reported: newly diagnosed GD, antithyroid drugs for less than 3 months. The TCR library was made from RNA extracted from PBMCs. These records were also assigned to another study, of T cells in Graves' hyperthyroidism and ophthalmopathy.

This specimen consisted of peripheral blood mononuclear cells (PBMCs), obtained at new diagnosis, from a patient treated with antithyroid drugs. All receptors derive from a middle-aged man with Graves disease.

This clonotype occurred many times. The CDR3 loop is CASIGGLGYEQYF. Here the CDR3 DNA reads TGTGCCAGCATTGGGGGGCTTGGGTACGAGCAGTACTTC. This chain joins TRBV2 and TRBJ2-7; D may match TRBD1 or TRBD2 (6 bases each). Per the germline V gene, CDR1 is SNHLY and CDR2 is FYNNEI. Trimming shortened V by 7 bases and J by 4 bases, and 14 bases separated the two germline ends. The CDR3 has 13 amino acids.

This clonotype turned up a few times. The chain carries TRBV29-1 and TRBJ1-1; D gene unclear. The CDR3 consists of 18 residues. Trimming removed 3 bases at V and 1 base at J, with 24 bases between. Per the germline V gene, CDR1 is SQVTM and CDR2 is ANQGSEA. CDR3 DNA sequence: TGCAGCGTTGATGGCCTTGGGTTTCGGCAAGAAGCGAACACTGAAGCTTTCTTT. Its translation: CSVDGLGFRQEANTEAFF.

This clonotype has only a few counts. The J gene is TRBJ2-1, the V gene TRBV9; the match to TRBD2 covers 8 bases. Unmatched junction bases numbered 5, after V lost 1 base and J lost 2 bases. CDR3 length equals 16 residues. Germline-derived CDR1 and CDR2 are SGDLS and YYNGEE. The CDR3 bases are TGTGCCAGCAGCGTAACGGCGGGGGGCGCCTACAATGAGCAGTTCTTC. Encoded protein: CASSVTAGGAYNEQFF.

The V and J genes are TRBV12-3 or TRBV12-4 and TRBJ1-1; 7 bases line up with TRBD1. Trimming cost V 2 bases and J 3 bases; bases outside gene matches: 3. The CDR3 covers 14 residues. The CDR3 nucleotides are TGTGCCAGCAGTTTACCAGGGGGAGACACTGAAGCTTTCTTT. Encoded protein: CASSLPGGDTEAFF.

This clonotype was seen ten or more times. V and J are TRBV3-1 and TRBJ2-2; possibly TRBD1 for D (6 bases). This CDR3 has 14 amino acids. Germline values: CDR1 LGHDT, CDR2 YNNKEL (reference sequence). Deletions cut 4 bases from V and 7 bases from J, with 13 bases between. CDR3 DNA sequence: TGTGCCAGCAGCCGGGTCCAGGGGAACGGGGAGCTGTTTTTT. As protein: CASSRVQGNGELFF.

This chain joins TRBV28 and TRBJ2-7, with D maybe TRBD2 (5 bases). This CDR3 comprises 14 residues. V lost 5 bases and J lost 3, with 14 bases in between. Germline CDR1 MDHEN, CDR2 SYDVKM. The CDR3 sequence: CASSTPGSDYEQYF. CDR3 DNA: TGTGCCAGCAGTACTCCGGGATCCGACTACGAGCAGTACTTC.

This clonotype was found a few times. The chain has TRBV4-3 and TRBJ2-7; either TRBD1 or TRBD2 may fit D (5 bases each). Germline values: CDR1 LGHNA, CDR2 YSLEER. The CDR3 has 16 amino acids. The V end was cut by 3 bases, the J end by 3 bases, with 18 bases between. The CDR3 region has the DNA TGCGCCAGCAGCCAGACACACCGGGGCAGTTACTACGAGCAGTACTTC. Translating it yields CASSQTHRGSYYEQYF.

This clonotype came up many times. This chain links TRBV9 with TRBJ2-5, with 7 bases lining up with TRBD1. Germline V gives CDR1 SGDLS, CDR2 YYNGEE. The CDR3 consists of 17 residues. V was pared by 0 bases and J by 0 bases, with 8 bases of the junction left unmatched. In DNA, the CDR3 is TGTGCCAGCAGCGTAGCTTTTGGGACAGCCAACCAAGAGACCCAGTACTTC. Its protein product is CASSVAFGTANQETQYF.

There are many counts of this clonotype. The chain combines TRBV7-2 with TRBJ2-1; 9 bases line up with TRBD1. The CDR3 contains 17 residues. V dropped 1 base and J dropped 4; count of bases not matched to a gene: 8. The germline CDR1 and CDR2 sequences are SGHTA and FQGNSA. As DNA, the CDR3 is TGTGCCAGCAGCTTAGAGGTGTGGGGACAGGGTTACAATGAGCAGTTCTTC. This translates into CASSLEVWGQGYNEQFF.

This clonotype was seen ten or more times. J is TRBJ1-1 and V is TRBV12-3 or TRBV12-4; unclear D gene. V lost 5 bases to trimming and J lost 1 base, with 8 bases between them. This CDR3 is 13 amino acids long. As DNA, the CDR3 is TGTGCCAGCAGTCTGGAACGGAACACTGAAGCTTTCTTT. It is translated as CASSLERNTEAFF.